These 19 T cell receptor beta chains share one sample of origin, sequenced in a study of T-cell memory formation after mild COVID-19. TCRdb ran MiXCR on the 5' RACE reads and lists one entry per CDR3 protein. The sample includes approximately 300,000 distinct CDR3 sequences, roughly 8.2% of them seen just once. Sequences were obtained from PBMCs or a T cell subset sorted from them (not recorded which). These receptors originate from a man aged 18 to 30 who had mild COVID-19 (a few samples of this study predate the infection). Cell type and time point are not known.

The chain has TRBV11-2 and TRBJ2-5; TRBD1 matches 10 bases. The CDR3 runs to 17 residues. The V gene end was trimmed by 1 base and the J gene end by 4 bases; junction bases not matched to a gene: 9. The V gene's germline CDR1 is SGHAT and CDR2 FQNNGV. The CDR3 protein is CASSLVPGQGFRETQYF. The CDR3 region has the DNA TGTGCCAGCAGCTTAGTCCCGGGACAGGGGTTCCGAGAGACCCAGTACTTC.

This clonotype came up many times. The V gene is TRBV7-2, the J gene TRBJ2-3; D is ambiguous. The germline V and J ends were trimmed by 6 bases and 0 bases, with 7 bases remaining between them. The CDR3 has 13 amino acids. From germline, CDR1 is SGHTA and CDR2 FQGNSA. In nucleotides, the CDR3 is TGTGCCAGCAGAGTGGCGAGCACAGATACGCAGTATTTT. Amino acids: CASRVASTDTQYF.

This clonotype occurred a few times. The chain has TRBV25-1 and TRBJ2-5; D possibly corresponds to TRBD1 (5 bases). Germline-derived CDR1 and CDR2 are MGHDK and SYGVNS. V lost 3 bases to trimming and J lost 7 bases, with 18 bases between them. The CDR3 runs 15 residues. DNA of the CDR3: TGTGCCAGCAGTGACCACTACCCGACCACAGGGACCCAGTACTTC. Translated: CASSDHYPTTGTQYF.

This clonotype was detected only a few times. The chain is built from TRBV12-3 or TRBV12-4 and TRBJ1-5; perhaps TRBD1 as D (5 bases). V lost 6 bases and J 0 bases, leaving 15 bases between the germline ends. CDR3 length: 16 amino acids. CDR3 amino acids: CASSLRAGNSNQPQHF. In nucleotides, the CDR3 is TGTGCCAGCAGCTTAAGGGCAGGGAATAGCAATCAGCCCCAGCATTTT.

This clonotype was recorded at least ten times. This chain connects TRBV7-6 to TRBJ2-2, with D possibly matching TRBD1 (6 bases). With 2 bases removed from V and 0 bases from J, the gap between germline ends came to 10 bases. Per the germline V gene, CDR1 is SGHVS and CDR2 is FNYEAQ. The CDR3 runs 16 residues. The CDR3 DNA follows: TGTGCCAGCAGCTTAAGAGGACAGTCGAACACCGGGGAGCTGTTTTTT. It encodes CASSLRGQSNTGELFF.

The chain links TRBV7-9 to TRBJ2-5, with D perhaps matching TRBD1 (6 bases). The V end lost 3 bases, the J end lost 5 bases, and 19 bases lay between the germline ends. Per germline, CDR1 SEHNR and CDR2 FQNEAQ (reference sequence). The CDR3 has 16 residues. CDR3 loop: CASSFLPDRSSETQYF. The DNA for the CDR3 is TGTGCCAGCAGCTTTCTTCCTGACAGGTCAAGTGAGACCCAGTACTTC.

This clonotype turned up a few times. This chain uses TRBV3-1 with TRBJ1-2; 9 bases align to TRBD1. V dropped 1 base and J dropped 2; count of bases not matched to a gene: 5. Germline-derived CDR1 and CDR2 are LGHDT and YNNKEL (reference sequence). The CDR3 runs to 16 residues. In nucleotides, the CDR3 is TGTGCCAGCAGCCAAGGGATACAGGGGGCAAACTATGGCTACACCTTC. It is translated as CASSQGIQGANYGYTF.

This clonotype was counted between two and nine times. The chain combines TRBV5-1 with TRBJ1-1; tentative D call: TRBD1 (5 bases). The CDR3 length is 12 residues. V was cut by 4 bases and J by 10 bases, with 14 bases left in between. From germline, CDR1 is SGHRS and CDR2 YFSETQ. The CDR3 DNA reads TGCGCCAGCAGCCCCGAAACAGGCGGAGCTTTCTTT. Translation: CASSPETGGAFF.

Many counts were recorded for this clonotype. CDR3 sequence reads: CASSEDLQGAAYGYTF. The CDR3 DNA sequence: TGTGCCAGCAGTGAAGACCTACAGGGTGCCGCCTATGGCTACACCTTC. This chain connects TRBV6-1 to TRBJ1-2; D is possibly TRBD1 (6 bases). The CDR3 covers 16 residues. Germline V gives CDR1 MNHNS, CDR2 SASEGT. Trimming took 1 base from V and 4 from J, leaving 16 bases between them.

The chain links TRBV5-6 to TRBJ1-5; no clear D gene. CDR1 is SGHDT, CDR2 YYEEEE, per germline. This CDR3 contains 13 residues. Trimming took 0 bases from V and 8 from J, leaving 9 bases between them. The CDR3 nucleotides are TGTGCCAGCAGCTTGGGTGGCATCAAGCCCCAGCATTTT. Residues: CASSLGGIKPQHF.

V usage is TRBV5-6 and J usage is TRBJ2-5, with 7 bases that match TRBD2. The J segment lost 2 bases and the V segment lost 3 bases, leaving 10 bases of the junction unmatched. Germline values: CDR1 SGHDT, CDR2 YYEEEE. The CDR3 is made up of 16 amino acids. CDR3 DNA: TGTGCCAGCAGCTACGATGCGGGGGTATCTCAAGAGACCCAGTACTTC. Its translation is CASSYDAGVSQETQYF.

This clonotype was observed a handful of times. J is TRBJ2-3 and V is TRBV10-3, with 9 positions matching TRBD2. Germline trimming cut 5 bases from V and 2 bases from J; bases unmatched to any gene: 5. Germline CDR1 is ENHRY and CDR2 is SYGVKD. The CDR3 totals 15 residues. DNA of the CDR3: TGTGCCATCAGTAACCTAGCGGGACCCACAGATACGCAGTATTTT. This codes for CAISNLAGPTDTQYF.

In this sample, this clonotype turned up a few times. This chain uses TRBV6-2 or TRBV6-3 with TRBJ2-7; 9 bases map to TRBD1. The CDR3 is made up of 16 amino acids. Germline V lookup: CDR1 MNHEY, CDR2 SVGEGT. With V trimmed by 1 base and J by 2 bases, 6 bases remained unmatched. CDR3 residues: CASSYYGTGIPYEQYF. CDR3 DNA: TGTGCCAGCAGTTACTACGGGACAGGGATCCCCTACGAGCAGTACTTC.

The V and J genes are TRBV7-2 and TRBJ2-1, with 9 nucleotides matching TRBD1. The germline V gene encodes CDR1 SGHTA and CDR2 FQGNSA. The trim removed 1 base at V and 14 bases at J, leaving 9 bases unmatched. CDR3 length equals 14 residues. The CDR3 region has the DNA TGTGCCAGCAGCTTAGAAGGCCCGGGACAGGGAAAGTTCTTC. Its translation: CASSLEGPGQGKFF.

The sample holds a few counts of this clonotype. The chain combines TRBV6-2 or TRBV6-3 with TRBJ2-3; D possibly corresponds to TRBD1 (5 bases). This CDR3 region has 10 residues. Germline lookup yields CDR1 MNHEY and CDR2 SVGEGT. V shed 2 bases and J shed 14 bases, with 8 bases lying between them. The CDR3 spells CASSYGAAYF. CDR3 sequence (DNA): TGTGCCAGCAGTTACGGGGCCGCGTATTTT.

This clonotype appeared a few times. This chain uses TRBV6-4 with TRBJ1-5; D is ambiguous. The germline V gene encodes CDR1 MRHNA and CDR2 SNTAGT. V shed 0 bases and J shed 6 bases, with 3 bases lying between them. The CDR3 has 12 residues. This CDR3 reads CASSDSGQPQHF. The CDR3 bases are TGTGCCAGCAGTGACTCCGGTCAGCCCCAGCATTTT.

This clonotype was found many times. The rearrangement links TRBV7-9 to TRBJ2-1; no reliable D call. CDR3 length: 11 amino acids. Germline V gene lookup returns CDR1 SEHNR and CDR2 FQNEAQ (reference sequence). Trimming took 1 base from V and 9 from J, leaving 4 bases between them. DNA for the CDR3: TGTGCCAGCAGCTTAGGCAGTGAGCAGTTCTTC. It specifies CASSLGSEQFF.

This clonotype was picked up a small number of times. The chain is built from TRBV19 and TRBJ2-1, with TRBD1 identical over 7 bases. This CDR3 comprises 16 residues. The germline V gene encodes CDR1 LNHDA and CDR2 SQIVND (reference sequence). Losses at the gene ends were 4 bases for V and 0 bases for J; bases not matched to a gene: 6. CDR3 in amino acids: CASSTQRGRSYNEQFF. As DNA, the CDR3 is TGTGCCAGTAGTACGCAAAGGGGGCGCTCCTACAATGAGCAGTTCTTC.

This clonotype was counted ten times or more. The rearrangement links TRBV5-1 to TRBJ1-2; D not resolved. Germline CDR1 reads SGHRS; CDR2 reads YFSETQ. Trimming removed 6 bases at V and 6 bases at J, with 18 bases between. The CDR3 loop spans 14 amino acids. This CDR3 is CASNLIPRADGYTF. The CDR3 DNA sequence: TGCGCCAGCAATTTAATACCCCGAGCGGATGGCTACACCTTC.